The clone carrying this T cell receptor (beta chain) was seen repeatedly, ten times or more. From germline, CDR1 is SGHAT and CDR2 FQNNGV. V shed 0 bases and J shed 5 bases, with 5 bases lying between them. CDR3 length: 13 amino acids. The data were obtained in a study of regulatory T cells in long-lasting Graves disease. Time point described: newly diagnosed GD, antithyroid drugs for less than 3 months. Making the TCR library involved RNA that had been extracted from PBMCs. Arm-PCR with iRepertoire HTBI primers amplified the CDR3 regions for these TCR beta libraries. TCRdb re-analysed the multiplex PCR reads in MiXCR, keeping a single row per CDR3 protein. Among roughly 610,000 distinct CDR3 sequences, about 15% were seen once, and the ten largest hold about 11%. This sample also appeared in a second study, on T cells in Graves' hyperthyroidism and ophthalmopathy.

This receptor was identified in a young man with Graves disease. Sequencing was performed on peripheral blood mononuclear cells (PBMCs), taken at new diagnosis, from a patient treated with antithyroid drugs. The chain couples TRBV11-2 to TRBJ2-1; D is undetermined. CDR3 nucleotide sequence: TGTGCCAGCAGCTTAGATCGTCACAATGAGCAGTTCTTC. Translation gives CASSLDRHNEQFF.